Sequencing of this T cell receptor (beta chain) was carried out in a study of blood T cell repertoires in COVID-19. About the research overall: Donors in the United States, Italy and Spain gave samples during acute or convalescent COVID-19. The cDNA or gDNA used as material had been derived from T cells, B-cell-depleted T cells, or PBMCs.

Under the authors' procedure: The authors estimated nucleated cell counts from reference gene primer amplification. Profiling relied on immunoSEQ multiplex PCR, and the TCRdb table lists in-frame clones only, not all of them. The V and J calls and clone size are taken from that table; D and trimming were inferred from the DNA. The sample carries around 72,000 clones, about 89% recorded once. Source material: peripheral blood. The TCR originated in a man aged 50 to 60 with active COVID-19.

For the CDR3, the DNA is TGTGCCAGCAGCTCTCCGGACAATCCCTACGAGCAGTACTTC. Protein product: CASSSPDNPYEQYF. The chain has TRBV5-5 and TRBJ2-7, with TRBD1 as a possible D gene (5 bases). The ends were cut back, 3 bases at V and 2 bases at J, with 12 bases in the middle. Per germline, CDR1 SGHKS and CDR2 YYEKEE (reference sequence). The CDR3 consists of 14 residues. The variable domain in full, completed from reference TRBV5-5 and TRBJ2-7, reads DAGVTQSPTHLIKTRGQQVTLRCSPISGHKSVSWYQQVLGQGPQFIFQYYEKEERGRGNFPDRFSARQFPNYSSELNVNALLLGDSALYLCASSSPDNPYEQYFGPGTRLTVT.